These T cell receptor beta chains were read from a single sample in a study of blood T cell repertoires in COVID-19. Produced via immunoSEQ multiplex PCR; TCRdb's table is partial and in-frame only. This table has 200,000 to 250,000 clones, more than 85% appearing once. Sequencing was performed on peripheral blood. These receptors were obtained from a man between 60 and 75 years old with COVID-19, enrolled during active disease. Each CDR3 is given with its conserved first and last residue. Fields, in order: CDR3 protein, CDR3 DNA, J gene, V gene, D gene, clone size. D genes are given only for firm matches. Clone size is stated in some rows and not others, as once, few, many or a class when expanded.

cdr3_aa: CATTGGGQPQHF
cdr3_nt: TGTGCCACCACAGGCGGGGGTCAGCCCCAGCATTTT
j_call: TRBJ1-5
v_call: TRBV28
d_call: NA
clone_size: once

cdr3_aa: CASSRPVGIGGEQYF
cdr3_nt: TGTGCCAGCAGTCGTCCTGTGGGAATCGGGGGGGAGCAGTACTTC
j_call: TRBJ2-7
v_call: TRBV28
d_call: TRBD2
clone_size: NA

cdr3_aa: CASRTGPQGYTF
cdr3_nt: TGTGCCAGCAGGACAGGGCCGCAGGGCTACACCTTC
j_call: TRBJ1-2
v_call: TRBV25-1
d_call: TRBD1
clone_size: NA

cdr3_aa: CASSQRDRGRNYGYTF
cdr3_nt: TGTGCCAGCAGCCAAAGAGACAGGGGGCGTAACTATGGCTACACCTTC
j_call: TRBJ1-2
v_call: TRBV3-1/TRBV3-2
d_call: TRBD1
clone_size: once

cdr3_aa: CATSRAGQGGHEQYF
cdr3_nt: TGTGCCACCAGCAGAGCTGGACAGGGCGGCCACGAGCAGTACTTC
j_call: TRBJ2-7
v_call: TRBV15
d_call: TRBD1
clone_size: once

cdr3_aa: CASSEDEGLGEKLFF
cdr3_nt: TGTGCCAGCAGTGAAGATGAGGGCTTAGGTGAAAAACTGTTTTTT
j_call: TRBJ1-4
v_call: TRBV6-1
d_call: NA
clone_size: NA

cdr3_aa: CASSLLPGGSYEQYF
cdr3_nt: TGTGCCAGCAGCTTACTACCAGGGGGTTCCTACGAGCAGTACTTC
j_call: TRBJ2-7
v_call: TRBV7-2
d_call: TRBD1
clone_size: few

cdr3_aa: CASAGQGGGYEQYF
cdr3_nt: TGTGCCAGCGCCGGACAGGGCGGTGGGTACGAGCAGTACTTC
j_call: TRBJ2-7
v_call: TRBV28
d_call: TRBD1
clone_size: NA

cdr3_aa: CASSPAGGSTDTQYF
cdr3_nt: TGTGCCAGCTCACCGGCAGGGGGTAGCACAGATACGCAGTATTTT
j_call: TRBJ2-3
v_call: TRBV18
d_call: TRBD1
clone_size: NA

cdr3_aa: CASSPLRGSYNEQFF
cdr3_nt: TGTGCCAGCAGCCCTCTAAGGGGCTCCTACAATGAGCAGTTCTTC
j_call: TRBJ2-1
v_call: TRBV3-1/TRBV3-2
d_call: NA
clone_size: NA

cdr3_aa: CASSLQGASGYTF
cdr3_nt: TGTGCCAGCAGCTTACAGGGCGCAAGCGGCTACACCTTC
j_call: TRBJ1-2
v_call: TRBV14
d_call: NA
clone_size: NA

cdr3_aa: CASSLGAGAYGYTF
cdr3_nt: TGTGCCAGCAGCTTAGGGGCAGGGGCTTATGGCTACACCTTC
j_call: TRBJ1-2
v_call: TRBV7-2
d_call: NA
clone_size: NA

cdr3_aa: CASSEYQGAKTEAFF
cdr3_nt: TGTGCCAGCAGTGAATATCAGGGGGCGAAAACTGAAGCTTTCTTT
j_call: TRBJ1-1
v_call: TRBV25-1
d_call: TRBD1
clone_size: once

cdr3_aa: CASSLALPIYEQYF
cdr3_nt: TGTGCCAGCAGCTTAGCTTTACCTATCTACGAGCAGTACTTC
j_call: TRBJ2-7
v_call: TRBV11-2
d_call: NA
clone_size: NA

cdr3_aa: CASSSHTGGYGDEQFF
cdr3_nt: TGCGCCAGCAGCTCTCACACAGGGGGCTACGGAGATGAGCAGTTCTTC
j_call: TRBJ2-1
v_call: TRBV5-1
d_call: TRBD1
clone_size: NA

cdr3_aa: CASSFGIRNEQYF
cdr3_nt: TGTGCCAGCAGTTTCGGGATTCGGAACGAGCAGTACTTC
j_call: TRBJ2-7
v_call: TRBV12-3/TRBV12-4
d_call: NA
clone_size: NA

cdr3_aa: CASSLGTSSTLNTDTQYF
cdr3_nt: TGCGCCAGCAGCTTAGGGACTAGCTCTACCCTAAACACAGATACGCAGTATTTT
j_call: TRBJ2-3
v_call: TRBV5-1
d_call: TRBD2
clone_size: NA

cdr3_aa: CASSIKLVTGNYGYTF
cdr3_nt: TGTGCCAGTAGTATTAAACTCGTTACAGGGAACTATGGCTACACCTTC
j_call: TRBJ1-2
v_call: TRBV19
d_call: NA
clone_size: NA

cdr3_aa: CASSVEASYGYTF
cdr3_nt: TGTGCCAGCAGCGTAGAAGCTTCCTATGGCTACACCTTC
j_call: TRBJ1-2
v_call: TRBV9
d_call: NA
clone_size: NA

cdr3_aa: CASSAATGRNYEQYF
cdr3_nt: TGTGCCAGCAGCGCAGCAACAGGGCGTAACTACGAGCAGTACTTC
j_call: TRBJ2-7
v_call: TRBV9
d_call: NA
clone_size: NA

cdr3_aa: CASTRLAEPQETQYF
cdr3_nt: TGTGCCAGCACCCGACTAGCGGAGCCTCAAGAGACCCAGTACTTC
j_call: TRBJ2-5
v_call: TRBV2
d_call: TRBD2
clone_size: NA

cdr3_aa: CASSSRTTLNTEAFF
cdr3_nt: TGTGCCAGCAGCTCGCGGACAACGCTGAACACTGAAGCTTTCTTT
j_call: TRBJ1-1
v_call: TRBV5-6
d_call: NA
clone_size: NA

cdr3_aa: CAWSYQGLNQPQHF
cdr3_nt: TGTGCCTGGAGCTATCAGGGGCTGAATCAGCCCCAGCATTTT
j_call: TRBJ1-5
v_call: TRBV30
d_call: NA
clone_size: NA

cdr3_aa: CASSFRLAGGGDNEQFF
cdr3_nt: TGTGCCAGCAGCTTTCGACTAGCGGGAGGAGGGGACAATGAGCAGTTCTTC
j_call: TRBJ2-1
v_call: TRBV4-2
d_call: TRBD2
clone_size: NA

cdr3_aa: CASSPRGGDYGYTF
cdr3_nt: TGTGCCAGCAGCCCCCGGGGGGGAGACTATGGCTACACCTTC
j_call: TRBJ1-2
v_call: TRBV7-3
d_call: NA
clone_size: NA

cdr3_aa: CASSKDRGEQYF
cdr3_nt: TGCGCCAGCAGCAAAGACAGGGGCGAGCAGTACTTC
j_call: TRBJ2-7
v_call: TRBV5-1
d_call: TRBD1
clone_size: NA

cdr3_aa: CASSRYRVWDTYNSPLHF
cdr3_nt: TGTGCCAGCAGCCGCTACAGGGTTTGGGATACATATAATTCACCCCTCCACTTT
j_call: TRBJ1-6
v_call: TRBV6-9
d_call: NA
clone_size: NA

cdr3_aa: CASSQFRDRMNTEAFF
cdr3_nt: TGTGCCAGCAGTCAATTCCGGGACAGGATGAACACTGAAGCTTTCTTT
j_call: TRBJ1-1
v_call: TRBV2
d_call: TRBD1
clone_size: NA

cdr3_aa: CASSPVGQGQAFF
cdr3_nt: TGTGCCAGCTCACCAGTGGGACAGGGGCAAGCTTTCTTT
j_call: TRBJ1-1
v_call: TRBV18
d_call: TRBD1
clone_size: NA

cdr3_aa: CASSYSLSFWTGELFF
cdr3_nt: TGTGCCAGCAGTTACTCCCTATCCTTTTGGACCGGGGAGCTGTTTTTT
j_call: TRBJ2-2
v_call: TRBV6-5
d_call: NA
clone_size: once

cdr3_aa: CASSLGLAGVATQYF
cdr3_nt: TGTGCCAGCAGCTTAGGACTAGCGGGAGTGGCGACCCAGTACTTC
j_call: TRBJ2-5
v_call: TRBV7-2
d_call: TRBD2
clone_size: NA

cdr3_aa: CASSLDPRSYNEQFF
cdr3_nt: TGTGCCAGCAGCTTAGACCCCCGCTCCTACAATGAGCAGTTCTTC
j_call: TRBJ2-1
v_call: TRBV11-3
d_call: NA
clone_size: NA

cdr3_aa: CASSSRLWVSGSQGEQFF
cdr3_nt: TGTGCCAGCAGTTCCAGGCTCTGGGTTAGCGGGAGTCAGGGAGAGCAGTTCTTC
j_call: TRBJ2-1
v_call: TRBV27
d_call: TRBD2
clone_size: NA

cdr3_aa: CASRPGQVNQPQHF
cdr3_nt: TGTGCCAGCAGACCGGGACAGGTCAATCAGCCCCAGCATTTT
j_call: TRBJ1-5
v_call: TRBV27
d_call: TRBD1
clone_size: NA

cdr3_aa: CASSLSGDYEQYF
cdr3_nt: TGCGCCAGCAGCTTATCGGGGGACTACGAGCAGTACTTC
j_call: TRBJ2-7
v_call: TRBV5-1
d_call: NA
clone_size: NA

cdr3_aa: CASSFAGRLQEQYF
cdr3_nt: TGTGCCAGCAGCTTTGCGGGACGCCTTCAAGAGCAGTACTTC
j_call: TRBJ2-7
v_call: TRBV13
d_call: NA
clone_size: NA

cdr3_aa: CASSQVRANGYTF
cdr3_nt: TGTGCCAGCAGCCAAGTTCGCGCAAATGGCTACACCTTC
j_call: TRBJ1-2
v_call: TRBV3-1/TRBV3-2
d_call: NA
clone_size: NA

cdr3_aa: CASSPGQSNYGYTF
cdr3_nt: TGTGCCAGCTCACCGGGACAGTCAAACTATGGCTACACCTTC
j_call: TRBJ1-2
v_call: TRBV18
d_call: TRBD1
clone_size: NA